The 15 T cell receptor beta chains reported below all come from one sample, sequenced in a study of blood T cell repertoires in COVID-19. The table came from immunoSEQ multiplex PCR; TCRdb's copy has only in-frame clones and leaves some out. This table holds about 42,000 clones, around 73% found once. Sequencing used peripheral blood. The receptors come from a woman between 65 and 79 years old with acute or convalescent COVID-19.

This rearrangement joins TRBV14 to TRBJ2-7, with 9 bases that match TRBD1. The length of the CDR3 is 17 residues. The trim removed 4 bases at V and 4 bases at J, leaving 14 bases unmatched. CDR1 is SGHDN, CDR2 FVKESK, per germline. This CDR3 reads CASSPPFGGDRGYEQYF. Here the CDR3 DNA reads TGTGCCAGCAGCCCTCCCTTCGGGGGAGACAGGGGGTACGAGCAGTACTTC. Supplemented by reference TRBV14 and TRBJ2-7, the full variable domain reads EAGVTQFPSHSVIEKGQTVTLRCDPISGHDNLYWYRRVMGKEIKFLLHFVKESKQDESGMPNNRFLAERTGGTYSTLKVQPAELEDSGVYFCASSPPFGGDRGYEQYFGPGTRLTVT.

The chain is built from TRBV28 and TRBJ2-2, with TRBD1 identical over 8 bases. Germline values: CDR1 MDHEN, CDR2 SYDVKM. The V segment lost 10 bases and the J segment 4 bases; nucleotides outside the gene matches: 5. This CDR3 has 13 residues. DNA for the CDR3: TGTGCCACCCGGACAGGGAGCACCGGGGAGCTGTTTTTT. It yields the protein CATRTGSTGELFF.

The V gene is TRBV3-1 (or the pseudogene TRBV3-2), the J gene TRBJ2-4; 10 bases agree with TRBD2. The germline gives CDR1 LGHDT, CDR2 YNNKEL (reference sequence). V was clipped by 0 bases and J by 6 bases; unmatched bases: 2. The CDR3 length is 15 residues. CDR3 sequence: CASSQDWTSGNIQYF. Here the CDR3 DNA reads TGTGCCAGCAGCCAAGATTGGACTAGCGGAAACATTCAGTACTTC.

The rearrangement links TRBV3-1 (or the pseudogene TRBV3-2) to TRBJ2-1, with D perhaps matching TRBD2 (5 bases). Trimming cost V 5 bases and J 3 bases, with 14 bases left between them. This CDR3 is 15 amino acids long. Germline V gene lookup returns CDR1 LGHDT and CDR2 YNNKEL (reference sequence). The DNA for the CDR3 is TGTGCCAGCAGCATAAGTCTAGCCAACTACAATGAGCAGTTCTTC. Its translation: CASSISLANYNEQFF.

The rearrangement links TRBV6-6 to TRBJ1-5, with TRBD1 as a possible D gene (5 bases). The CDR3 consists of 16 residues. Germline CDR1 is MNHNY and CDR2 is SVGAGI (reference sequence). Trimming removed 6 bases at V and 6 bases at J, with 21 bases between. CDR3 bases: TGTGCCAGCAGCTCTACGTCGGGGGGGTCGGGTCAGCCCCAGCATTTT. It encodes CASSSTSGGSGQPQHF.

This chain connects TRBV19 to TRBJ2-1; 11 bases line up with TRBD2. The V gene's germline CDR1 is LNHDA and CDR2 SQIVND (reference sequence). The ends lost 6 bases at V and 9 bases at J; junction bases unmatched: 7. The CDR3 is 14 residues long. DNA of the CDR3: TGTGCCAGTAGGTTAGCGGGAGGGCCTAGTGAGCAGTTCTTC. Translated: CASRLAGGPSEQFF.

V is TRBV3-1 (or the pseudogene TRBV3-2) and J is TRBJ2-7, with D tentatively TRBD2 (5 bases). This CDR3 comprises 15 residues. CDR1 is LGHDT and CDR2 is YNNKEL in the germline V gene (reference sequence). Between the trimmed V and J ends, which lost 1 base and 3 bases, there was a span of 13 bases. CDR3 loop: CASSQGRLGVYEQYF. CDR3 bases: TGTGCCAGCAGCCAAGGGAGGCTTGGGGTCTACGAGCAGTACTTC.

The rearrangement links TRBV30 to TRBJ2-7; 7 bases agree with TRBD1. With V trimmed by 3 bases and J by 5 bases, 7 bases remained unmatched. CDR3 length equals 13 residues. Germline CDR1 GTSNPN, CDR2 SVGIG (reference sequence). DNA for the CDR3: TGTGCCTGGAGCCGGGACAGTGAACACGAGCAGTACTTC. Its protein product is CAWSRDSEHEQYF.

Written as DNA, the CDR3 is TGTGCCTGGACAATGGGACTGAGTAATTCACCCCTCCACTTT. Protein product: CAWTMGLSNSPLHF. V is TRBV30 and J is TRBJ1-6, with a tentative D call TRBD1 (5 bases). The germline V gene has CDR1 GTSNPN and CDR2 SVGIG (reference sequence). The CDR3 consists of 14 residues. Trimming pared 4 bases from V and 6 bases from J, leaving 13 bases between.

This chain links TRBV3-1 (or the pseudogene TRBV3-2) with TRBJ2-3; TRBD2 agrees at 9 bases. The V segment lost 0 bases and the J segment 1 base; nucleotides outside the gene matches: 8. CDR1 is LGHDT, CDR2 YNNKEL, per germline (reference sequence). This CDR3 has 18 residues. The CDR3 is CASSQDPTSGLGTDTQYF. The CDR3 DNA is TGTGCCAGCAGCCAAGACCCAACTAGCGGGCTCGGCACAGATACGCAGTATTTT.

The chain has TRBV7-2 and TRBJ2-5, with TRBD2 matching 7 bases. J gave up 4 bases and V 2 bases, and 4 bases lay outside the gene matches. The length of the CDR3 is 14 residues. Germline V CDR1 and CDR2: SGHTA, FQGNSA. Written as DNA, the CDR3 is TGTGCCAGCAGCTTACTCGCGGGAGCAGAGACCCAGTACTTC. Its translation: CASSLLAGAETQYF.

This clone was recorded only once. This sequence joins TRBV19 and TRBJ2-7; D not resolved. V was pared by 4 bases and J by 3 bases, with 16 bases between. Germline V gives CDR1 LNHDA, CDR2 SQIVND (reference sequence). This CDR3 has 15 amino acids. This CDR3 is CASSNEPSSYYEQYF. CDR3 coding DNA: TGTGCCAGTAGTAACGAGCCATCTTCCTACTACGAGCAGTACTTC.

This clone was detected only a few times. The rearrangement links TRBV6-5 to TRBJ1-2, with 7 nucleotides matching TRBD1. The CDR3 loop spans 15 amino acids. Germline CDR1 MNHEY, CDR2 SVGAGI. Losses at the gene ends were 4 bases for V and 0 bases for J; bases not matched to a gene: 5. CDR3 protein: CASSSPGGPNYGYTF. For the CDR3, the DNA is TGTGCCAGCAGTTCACCAGGGGGACCTAACTATGGCTACACCTTC.

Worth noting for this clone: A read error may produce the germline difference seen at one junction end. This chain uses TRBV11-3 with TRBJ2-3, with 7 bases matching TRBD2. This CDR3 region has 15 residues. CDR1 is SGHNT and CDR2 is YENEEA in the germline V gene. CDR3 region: CASSLDGRRTDTQYF. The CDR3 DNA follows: TGTGCCAGCAGTTTAGACGGGAGGCGCACAGATACGCAGTATTTT.

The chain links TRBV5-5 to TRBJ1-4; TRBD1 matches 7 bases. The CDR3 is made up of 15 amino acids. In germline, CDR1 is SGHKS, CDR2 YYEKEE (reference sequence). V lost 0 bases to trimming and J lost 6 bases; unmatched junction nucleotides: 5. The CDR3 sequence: CASSLGQGLYEKLFF. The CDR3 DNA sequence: TGTGCCAGCAGCTTGGGACAGGGACTGTATGAAAAACTGTTTTTT. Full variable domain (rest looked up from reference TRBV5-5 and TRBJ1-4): DAGVTQSPTHLIKTRGQQVTLRCSPISGHKSVSWYQQVLGQGPQFIFQYYEKEERGRGNFPDRFSARQFPNYSSELNVNALLLGDSALYLCASSLGQGLYEKLFFGSGTQLSVL.